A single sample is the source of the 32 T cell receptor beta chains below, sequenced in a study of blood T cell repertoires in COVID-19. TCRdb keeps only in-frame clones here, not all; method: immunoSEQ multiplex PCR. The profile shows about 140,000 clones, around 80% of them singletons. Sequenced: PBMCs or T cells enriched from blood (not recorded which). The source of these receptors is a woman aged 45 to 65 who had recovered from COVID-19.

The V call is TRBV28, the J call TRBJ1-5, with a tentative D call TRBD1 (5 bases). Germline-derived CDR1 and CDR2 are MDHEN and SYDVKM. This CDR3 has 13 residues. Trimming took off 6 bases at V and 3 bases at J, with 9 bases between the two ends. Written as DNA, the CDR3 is TGTGCCAGCAGGGGGCTGGTCAATCAGCCCCAGCATTTT. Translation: CASRGLVNQPQHF. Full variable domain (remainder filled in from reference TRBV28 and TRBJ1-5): DVKVTQSSRYLVKRTGEKVFLECVQDMDHENMFWYRQDPGLGLRLIYFSYDVKMKEKGDIPEGYSVSREKKERFSLILESASTNQTSMYLCASRGLVNQPQHFGDGTRLSIL.

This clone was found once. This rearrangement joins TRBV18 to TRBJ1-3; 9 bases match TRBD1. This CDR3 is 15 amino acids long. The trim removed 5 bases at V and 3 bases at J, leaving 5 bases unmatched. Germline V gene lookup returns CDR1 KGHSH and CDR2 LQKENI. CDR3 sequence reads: CASSTQGAVGNTIYF. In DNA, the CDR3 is TGTGCCAGCTCAACACAGGGGGCTGTTGGAAACACCATATATTTT.

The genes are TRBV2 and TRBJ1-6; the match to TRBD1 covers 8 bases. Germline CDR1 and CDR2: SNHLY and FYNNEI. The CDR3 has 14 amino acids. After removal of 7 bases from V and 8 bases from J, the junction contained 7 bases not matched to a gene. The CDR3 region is CASIQQGGDSPLHF. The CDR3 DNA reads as TGTGCCAGCATTCAACAGGGGGGAGATTCACCCCTCCACTTT.

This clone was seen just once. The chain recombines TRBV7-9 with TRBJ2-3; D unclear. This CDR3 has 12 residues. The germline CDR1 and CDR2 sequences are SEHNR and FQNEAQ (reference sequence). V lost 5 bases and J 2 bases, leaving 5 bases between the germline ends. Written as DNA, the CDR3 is TGTGCCAGCAGCACTCCCACAGATACGCAGTATTTT. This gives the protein CASSTPTDTQYF. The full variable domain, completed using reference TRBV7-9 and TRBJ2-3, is DTGVSQNPRHKITKRGQNVTFRCDPISEHNRLYWYRQTLGQGPEFLTYFQNEAQLEKSRLLSDRFSAERPKGSFSTLEIQRTEQGDSAMYLCASSTPTDTQYFGPGTRLTVL.

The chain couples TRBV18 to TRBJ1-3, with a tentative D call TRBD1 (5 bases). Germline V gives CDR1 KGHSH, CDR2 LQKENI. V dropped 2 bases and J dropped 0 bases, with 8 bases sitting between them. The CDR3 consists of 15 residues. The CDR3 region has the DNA TGTGCCAGCTCACCAATGACAGCCTCTGGAAACACCATATATTTT. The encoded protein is CASSPMTASGNTIYF.

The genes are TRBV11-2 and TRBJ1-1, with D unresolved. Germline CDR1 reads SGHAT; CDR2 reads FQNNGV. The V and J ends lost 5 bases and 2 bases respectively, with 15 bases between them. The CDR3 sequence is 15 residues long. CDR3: CASSPRTGFNTEAFF. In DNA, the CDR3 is TGTGCCAGCAGCCCCCGGACGGGATTCAACACTGAAGCTTTCTTT. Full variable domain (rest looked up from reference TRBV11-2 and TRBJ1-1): EAGVAQSPRYKIIEKRQSVAFWCNPISGHATLYWYQQILGQGPKLLIQFQNNGVVDDSQLPKDRFSAERLKGVDSTLKIQPAKLEDSAVYLCASSPRTGFNTEAFFGQGTRLTVV.

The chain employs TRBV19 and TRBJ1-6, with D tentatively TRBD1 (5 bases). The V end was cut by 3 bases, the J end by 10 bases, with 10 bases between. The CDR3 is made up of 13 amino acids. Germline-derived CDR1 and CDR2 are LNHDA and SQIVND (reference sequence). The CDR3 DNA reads TGTGCCAGTAGTATCGTTCGACAGTCACCCCTCCACTTT. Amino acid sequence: CASSIVRQSPLHF.

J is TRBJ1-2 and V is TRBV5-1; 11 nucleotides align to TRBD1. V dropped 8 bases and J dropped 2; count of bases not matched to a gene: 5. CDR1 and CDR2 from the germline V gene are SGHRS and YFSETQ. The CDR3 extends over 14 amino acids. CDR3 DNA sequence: TGCGCCAGTCGATGGACAGGGGGCAACTATGGCTACACCTTC. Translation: CASRWTGGNYGYTF.

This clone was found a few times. The CDR3 sequence: CASSQDPRTGNYEQYF. CDR3 DNA: TGCGCCAGCAGCCAAGACCCCCGGACAGGGAATTACGAGCAGTACTTC. The chain uses TRBV4-1 and TRBJ2-7; 8 bases line up with TRBD1. Germline assignment: CDR1 MGHRA and CDR2 YSYEKL. The CDR3 has 16 amino acids. The J segment lost 4 bases and the V segment lost 0 bases, leaving 8 bases of the junction unmatched.

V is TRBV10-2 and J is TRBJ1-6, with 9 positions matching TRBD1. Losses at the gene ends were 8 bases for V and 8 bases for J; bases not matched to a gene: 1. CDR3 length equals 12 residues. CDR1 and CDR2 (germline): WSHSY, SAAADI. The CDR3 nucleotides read TGCGCCAGCGGGGACAGGGATTCACCCCTCCACTTT. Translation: CASGDRDSPLHF.

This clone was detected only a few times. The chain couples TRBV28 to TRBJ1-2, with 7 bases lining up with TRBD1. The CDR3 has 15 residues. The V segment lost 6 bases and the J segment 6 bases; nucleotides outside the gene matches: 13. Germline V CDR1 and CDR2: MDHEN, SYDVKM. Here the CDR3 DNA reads TGTGCCAGCAGCCTCTTCGAGGTAGGGGGCGATGGCTACACCTTC. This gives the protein CASSLFEVGGDGYTF.

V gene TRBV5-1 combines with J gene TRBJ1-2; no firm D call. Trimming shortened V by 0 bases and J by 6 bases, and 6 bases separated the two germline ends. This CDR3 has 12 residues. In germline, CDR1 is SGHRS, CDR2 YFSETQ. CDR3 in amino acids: CASSLVENGYTF. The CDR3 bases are TGCGCCAGCAGCTTGGTGGAGAATGGCTACACCTTC. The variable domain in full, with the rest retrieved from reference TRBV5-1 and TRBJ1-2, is KAGVTQTPRYLIKTRGQQVTLSCSPISGHRSVSWYQQTPGQGLQFLFEYFSETQRNKGNFPGRFSGRQFSNSRSEMNVSTLELGDSALYLCASSLVENGYTFGSGTRLTVV.

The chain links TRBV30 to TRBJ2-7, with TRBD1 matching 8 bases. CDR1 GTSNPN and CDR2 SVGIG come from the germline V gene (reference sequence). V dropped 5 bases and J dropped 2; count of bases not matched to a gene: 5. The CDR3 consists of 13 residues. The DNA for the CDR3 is TGTGCCTGGGCCAGGACAGGGACCTACGAGCAGTACTTC. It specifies CAWARTGTYEQYF.

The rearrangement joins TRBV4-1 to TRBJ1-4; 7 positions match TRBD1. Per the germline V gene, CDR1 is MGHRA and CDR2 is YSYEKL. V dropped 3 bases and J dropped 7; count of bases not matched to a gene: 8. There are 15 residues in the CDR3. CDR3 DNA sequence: TGCGCCAGCAGCCATCCGGGACAGCGAGGTGAAAAACTGTTTTTT. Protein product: CASSHPGQRGEKLFF.

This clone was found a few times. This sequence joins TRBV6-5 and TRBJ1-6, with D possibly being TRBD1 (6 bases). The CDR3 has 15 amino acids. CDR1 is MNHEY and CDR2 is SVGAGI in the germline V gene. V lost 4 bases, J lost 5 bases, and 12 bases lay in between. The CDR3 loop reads CASSFNRADNSPLHF. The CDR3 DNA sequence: TGTGCCAGCAGTTTCAACAGGGCCGATAATTCACCCCTCCACTTT.

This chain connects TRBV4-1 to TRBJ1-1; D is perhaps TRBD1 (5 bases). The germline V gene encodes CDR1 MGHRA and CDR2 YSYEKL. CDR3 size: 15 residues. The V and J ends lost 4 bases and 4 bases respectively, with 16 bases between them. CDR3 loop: CASSRLSGSGTEAFF. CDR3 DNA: TGCGCCAGCAGCCGACTGTCAGGGTCGGGCACTGAAGCTTTCTTT.

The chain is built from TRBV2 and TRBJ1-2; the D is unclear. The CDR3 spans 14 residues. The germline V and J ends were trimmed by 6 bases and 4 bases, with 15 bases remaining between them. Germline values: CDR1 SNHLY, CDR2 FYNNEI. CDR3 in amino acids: CASSPPAVLYGYTF. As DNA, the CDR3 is TGTGCCAGCAGCCCCCCGGCGGTCCTCTATGGCTACACCTTC.

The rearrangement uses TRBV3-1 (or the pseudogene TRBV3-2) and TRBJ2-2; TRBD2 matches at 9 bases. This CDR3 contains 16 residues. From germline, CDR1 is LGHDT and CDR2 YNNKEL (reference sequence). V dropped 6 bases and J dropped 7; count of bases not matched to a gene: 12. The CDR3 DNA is TGTGCCAGCAGTTTCTTAGCGGGGGCCCTTGGCGGGGAGCTGTTTTTT. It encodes CASSFLAGALGGELFF.

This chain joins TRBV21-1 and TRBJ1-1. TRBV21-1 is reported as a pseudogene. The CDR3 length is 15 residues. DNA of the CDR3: TGTGCCAGCAGCCGGGACTTAGGGACGAACACTGAAGCTTTCTTT. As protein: CASSRDLGTNTEAFF.

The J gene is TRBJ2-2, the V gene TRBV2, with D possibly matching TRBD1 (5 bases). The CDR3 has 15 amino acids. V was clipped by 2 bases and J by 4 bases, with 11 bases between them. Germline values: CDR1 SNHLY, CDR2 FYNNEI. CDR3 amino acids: CASSESRVSTGELFF. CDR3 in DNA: TGTGCCAGCAGTGAAAGCAGGGTCAGCACCGGGGAGCTGTTTTTT.

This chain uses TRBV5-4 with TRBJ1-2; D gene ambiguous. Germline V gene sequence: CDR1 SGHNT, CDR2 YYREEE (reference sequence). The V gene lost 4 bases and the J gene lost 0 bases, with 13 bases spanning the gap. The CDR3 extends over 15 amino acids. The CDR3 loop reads CASSADSRANYGYTF. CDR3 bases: TGTGCCAGCAGCGCGGACTCCAGAGCTAACTATGGCTACACCTTC.

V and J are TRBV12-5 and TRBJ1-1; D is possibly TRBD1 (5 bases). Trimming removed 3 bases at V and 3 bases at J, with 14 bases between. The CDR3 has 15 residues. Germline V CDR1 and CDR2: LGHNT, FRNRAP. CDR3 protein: CASGLSTGGDTEAFF. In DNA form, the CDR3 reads TGTGCTAGTGGTTTAAGCACAGGCGGGGACACTGAAGCTTTCTTT.

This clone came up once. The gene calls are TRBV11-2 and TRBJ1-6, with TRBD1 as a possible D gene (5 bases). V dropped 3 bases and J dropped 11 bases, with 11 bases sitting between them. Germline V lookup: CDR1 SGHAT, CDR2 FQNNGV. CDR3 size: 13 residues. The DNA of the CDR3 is TGTGCCAGCAGCTTTCAGGGAATGCCACCCCTCCACTTT. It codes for CASSFQGMPPLHF.

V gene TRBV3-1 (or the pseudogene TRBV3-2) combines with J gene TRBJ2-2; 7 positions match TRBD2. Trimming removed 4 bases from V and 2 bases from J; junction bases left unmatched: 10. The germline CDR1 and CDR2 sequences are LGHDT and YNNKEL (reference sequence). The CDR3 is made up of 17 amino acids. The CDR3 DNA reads TGTGCCAGCAGCCCCTCTCCAGCGGGGACTAACACCGGGGAGCTGTTTTTT. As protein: CASSPSPAGTNTGELFF.

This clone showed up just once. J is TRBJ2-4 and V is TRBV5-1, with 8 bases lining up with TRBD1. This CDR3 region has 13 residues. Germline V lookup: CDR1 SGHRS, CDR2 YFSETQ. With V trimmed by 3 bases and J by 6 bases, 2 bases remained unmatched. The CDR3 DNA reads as TGCGCCAGCAGCTCCGACAGGGGAAACATTCAGTACTTC. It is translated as CASSSDRGNIQYF.

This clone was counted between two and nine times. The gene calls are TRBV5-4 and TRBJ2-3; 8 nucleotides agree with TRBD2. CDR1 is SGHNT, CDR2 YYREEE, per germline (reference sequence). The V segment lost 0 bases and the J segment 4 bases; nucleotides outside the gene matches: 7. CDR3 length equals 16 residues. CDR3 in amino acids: CASSLVVGGAADTQYF. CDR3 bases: TGTGCCAGCAGCTTGGTAGTCGGGGGGGCAGCAGATACGCAGTATTTT. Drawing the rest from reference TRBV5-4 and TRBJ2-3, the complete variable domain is ETGVTQSPTHLIKTRGQQVTLRCSSQSGHNTVSWYQQALGQGPQFIFQYYREEENGRGNFPPRFSGLQFPNYSSELNVNALELDDSALYLCASSLVVGGAADTQYFGPGTRLTVL.

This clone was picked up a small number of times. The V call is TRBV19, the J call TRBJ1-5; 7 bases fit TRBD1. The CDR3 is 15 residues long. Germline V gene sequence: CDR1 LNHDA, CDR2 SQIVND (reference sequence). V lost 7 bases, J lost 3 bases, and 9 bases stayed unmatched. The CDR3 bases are TGTGCCAGTACCCCTTTGACAGGGTACAATCAGCCCCAGCATTTT. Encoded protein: CASTPLTGYNQPQHF.

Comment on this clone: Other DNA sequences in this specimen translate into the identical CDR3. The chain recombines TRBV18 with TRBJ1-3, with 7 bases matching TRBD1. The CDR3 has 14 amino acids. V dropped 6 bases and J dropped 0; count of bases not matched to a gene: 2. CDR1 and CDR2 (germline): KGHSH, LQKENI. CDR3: CASSRDSSGNTIYF. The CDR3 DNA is TGTGCCAGCTCCAGGGACAGCTCTGGAAACACCATATATTTT.

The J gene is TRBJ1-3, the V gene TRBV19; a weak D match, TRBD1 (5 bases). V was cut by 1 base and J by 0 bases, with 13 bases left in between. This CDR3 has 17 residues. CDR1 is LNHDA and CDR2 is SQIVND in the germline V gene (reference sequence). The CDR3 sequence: CASSIGGTANSGNTIYF. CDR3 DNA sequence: TGTGCCAGTAGTATAGGCGGGACGGCCAACTCTGGAAACACCATATATTTT.

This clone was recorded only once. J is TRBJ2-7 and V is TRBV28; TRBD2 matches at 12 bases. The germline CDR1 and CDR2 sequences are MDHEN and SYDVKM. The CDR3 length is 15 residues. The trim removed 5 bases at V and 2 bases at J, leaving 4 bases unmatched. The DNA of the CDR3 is TGTGCCAGCAGTCCGCTAGCGGGGGGGACCTACGAGCAGTACGTC. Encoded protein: CASSPLAGGTYEQYV.

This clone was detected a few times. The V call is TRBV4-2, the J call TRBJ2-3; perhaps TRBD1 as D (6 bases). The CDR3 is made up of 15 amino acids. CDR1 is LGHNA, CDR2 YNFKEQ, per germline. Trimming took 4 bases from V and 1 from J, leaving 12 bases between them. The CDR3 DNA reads TGTGCCAGCAGCCCCCGATCAGGGGGCACAGATACGCAGTATTTT. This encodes CASSPRSGGTDTQYF.

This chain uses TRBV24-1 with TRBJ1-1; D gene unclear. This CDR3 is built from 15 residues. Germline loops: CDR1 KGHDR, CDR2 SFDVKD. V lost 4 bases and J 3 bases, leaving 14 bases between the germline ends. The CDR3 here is CATSDHSRGYTEAFF. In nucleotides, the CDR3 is TGTGCCACCAGTGACCACAGCCGAGGGTACACTGAAGCTTTCTTT.